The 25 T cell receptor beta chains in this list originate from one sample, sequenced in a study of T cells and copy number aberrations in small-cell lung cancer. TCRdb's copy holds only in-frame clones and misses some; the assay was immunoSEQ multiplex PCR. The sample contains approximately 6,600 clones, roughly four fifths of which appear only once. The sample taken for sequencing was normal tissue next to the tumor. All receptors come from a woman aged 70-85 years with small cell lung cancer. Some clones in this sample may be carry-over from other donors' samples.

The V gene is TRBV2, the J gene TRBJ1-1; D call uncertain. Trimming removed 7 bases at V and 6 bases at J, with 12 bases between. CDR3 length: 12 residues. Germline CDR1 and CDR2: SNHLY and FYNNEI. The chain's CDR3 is CASKPSVAEAFF. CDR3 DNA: TGTGCCAGCAAGCCATCAGTCGCTGAAGCTTTCTTT. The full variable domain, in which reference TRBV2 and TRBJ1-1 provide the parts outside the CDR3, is EPEVTQTPSHQVTQMGQEVILRCVPISNHLYFYWYRQILGQKVEFLVSFYNNEISEKSEIFDDQFSVERPDGSNFTLKIRSTKLEDSAMYFCASKPSVAEAFFGQGTRLTVV.

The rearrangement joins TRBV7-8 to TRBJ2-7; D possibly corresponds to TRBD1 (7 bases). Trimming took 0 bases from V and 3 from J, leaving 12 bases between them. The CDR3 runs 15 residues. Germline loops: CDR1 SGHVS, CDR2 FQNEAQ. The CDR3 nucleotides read TGTGCCAGCAGCTTAGCCTCAGGGGGGTACTACGAGCAGTACTTC. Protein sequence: CASSLASGGYYEQYF.

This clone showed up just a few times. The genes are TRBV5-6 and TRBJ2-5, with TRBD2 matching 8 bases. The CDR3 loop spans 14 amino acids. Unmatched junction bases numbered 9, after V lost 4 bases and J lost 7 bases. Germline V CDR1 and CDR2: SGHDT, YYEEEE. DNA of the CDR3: TGTGCCAGCAGCCCGGGACTAGATGTGGGGACCCAGTACTTC. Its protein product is CASSPGLDVGTQYF.

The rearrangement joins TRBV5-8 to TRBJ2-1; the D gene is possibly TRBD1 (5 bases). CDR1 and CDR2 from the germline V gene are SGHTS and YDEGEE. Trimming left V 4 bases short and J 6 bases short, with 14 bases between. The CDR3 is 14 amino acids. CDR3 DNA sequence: TGTGCCAGCAGCATAACGCCAGGGCCCAATGAGCAGTTCTTC. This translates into CASSITPGPNEQFF.

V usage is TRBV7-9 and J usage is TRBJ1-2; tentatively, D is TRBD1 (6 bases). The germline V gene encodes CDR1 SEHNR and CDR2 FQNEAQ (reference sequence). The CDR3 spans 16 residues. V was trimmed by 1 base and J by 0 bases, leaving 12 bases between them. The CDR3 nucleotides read TGTGCCAGCAGCTTAGGAAGGACAGCCGCTAACTATGGCTACACCTTC. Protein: CASSLGRTAANYGYTF.

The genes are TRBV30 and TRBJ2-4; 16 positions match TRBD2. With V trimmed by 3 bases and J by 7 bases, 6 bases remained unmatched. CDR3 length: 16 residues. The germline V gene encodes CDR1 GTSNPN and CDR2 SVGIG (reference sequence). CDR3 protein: CAWRAGTSGRENIQYF. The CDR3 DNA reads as TGTGCCTGGAGAGCTGGGACTAGCGGGAGGGAGAACATTCAGTACTTC.

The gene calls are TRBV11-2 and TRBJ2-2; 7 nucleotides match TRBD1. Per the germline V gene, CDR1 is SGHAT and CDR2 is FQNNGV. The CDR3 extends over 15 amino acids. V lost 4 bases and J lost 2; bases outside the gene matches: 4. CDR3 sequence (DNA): TGTGCCAGCAGCTCCCGACAGGGAAACACCGGGGAGCTGTTTTTT. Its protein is CASSSRQGNTGELFF.

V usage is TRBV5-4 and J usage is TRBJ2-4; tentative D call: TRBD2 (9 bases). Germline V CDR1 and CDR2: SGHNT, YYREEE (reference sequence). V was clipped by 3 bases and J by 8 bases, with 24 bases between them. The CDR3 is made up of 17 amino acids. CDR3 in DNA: TGTGCCAGCAGCTCAGGGGGCGCTAGCGGGGTGGAACACATTCAGTACTTC. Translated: CASSSGGASGVEHIQYF.

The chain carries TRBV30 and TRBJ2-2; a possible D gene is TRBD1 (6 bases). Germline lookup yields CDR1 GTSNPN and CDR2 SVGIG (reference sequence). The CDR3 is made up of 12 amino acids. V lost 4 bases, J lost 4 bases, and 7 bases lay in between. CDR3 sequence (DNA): TGTGCCTGGACAGGGGCCACCGGGGAGCTGTTTTTT. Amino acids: CAWTGATGELFF.

The CDR3, as DNA: TGTGCCAGCAGCCCCAGGGGGCCGGCAGATACGCAGTATTTT. It translates to CASSPRGPADTQYF. V and J are TRBV4-2 and TRBJ2-3, with TRBD1 matching 8 bases. The germline gives CDR1 LGHNA, CDR2 YNFKEQ. The CDR3 is 14 amino acids. V gave up 4 bases and J gave up 4 bases; unmatched junction bases: 4.

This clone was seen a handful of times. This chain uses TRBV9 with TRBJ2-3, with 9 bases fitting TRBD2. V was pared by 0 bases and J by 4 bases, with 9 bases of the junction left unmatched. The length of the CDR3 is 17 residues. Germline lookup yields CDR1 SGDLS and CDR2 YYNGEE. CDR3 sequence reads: CASSVGVSSGNADTQYF. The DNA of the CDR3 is TGTGCCAGCAGCGTAGGAGTGTCTAGCGGGAATGCAGATACGCAGTATTTT.

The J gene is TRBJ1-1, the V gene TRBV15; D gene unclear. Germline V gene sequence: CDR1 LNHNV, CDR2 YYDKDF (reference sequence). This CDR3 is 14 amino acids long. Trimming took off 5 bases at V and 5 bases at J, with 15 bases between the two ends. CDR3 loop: CATSQTAMGTEAFF. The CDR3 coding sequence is TGTGCCACCAGCCAGACGGCCATGGGAACTGAAGCTTTCTTT. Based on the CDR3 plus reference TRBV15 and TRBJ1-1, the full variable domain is DAMVIQNPRYQVTQFGKPVTLSCSQTLNHNVMYWYQQKSSQAPKLLFHYYDKDFNNEADTPDNFQSRRPNTSFCFLDIRSPGLGDTAMYLCATSQTAMGTEAFFGQGTRLTVV.

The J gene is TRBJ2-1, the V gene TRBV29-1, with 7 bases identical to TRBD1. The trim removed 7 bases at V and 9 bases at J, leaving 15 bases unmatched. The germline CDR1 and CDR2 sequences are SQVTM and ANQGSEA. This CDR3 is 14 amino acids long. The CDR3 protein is CSAHTGVTTSEQFF. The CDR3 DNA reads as TGCAGCGCCCATACAGGGGTCACCACCAGTGAGCAGTTCTTC.

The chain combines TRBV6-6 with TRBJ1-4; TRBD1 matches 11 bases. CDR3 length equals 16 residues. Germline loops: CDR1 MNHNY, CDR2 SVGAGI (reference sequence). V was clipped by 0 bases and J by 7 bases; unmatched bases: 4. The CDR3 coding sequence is TGTGCCAGCAGTTACTCCGGGACAGGGGGATTTGAAAAACTGTTTTTT. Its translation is CASSYSGTGGFEKLFF.

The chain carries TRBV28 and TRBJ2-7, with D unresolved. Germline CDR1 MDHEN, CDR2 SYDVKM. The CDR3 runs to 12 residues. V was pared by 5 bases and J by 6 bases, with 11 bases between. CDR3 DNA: TGTGCCAGCAGTCCCCAGTCCGGCGAGCAGTACTTC. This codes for CASSPQSGEQYF.

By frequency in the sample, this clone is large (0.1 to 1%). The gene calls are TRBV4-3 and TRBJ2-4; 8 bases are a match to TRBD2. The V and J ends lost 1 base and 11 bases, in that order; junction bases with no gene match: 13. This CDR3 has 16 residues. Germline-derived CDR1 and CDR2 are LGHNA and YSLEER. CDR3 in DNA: TGCGCCAGCAGCCAAGGAGCAACGGGAGGGGGAAGGGTTCAGTACTTC. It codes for CASSQGATGGGRVQYF.

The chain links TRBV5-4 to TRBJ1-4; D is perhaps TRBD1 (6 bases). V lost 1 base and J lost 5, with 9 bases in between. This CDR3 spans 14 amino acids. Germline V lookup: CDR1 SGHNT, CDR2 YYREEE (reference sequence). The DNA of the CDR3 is TGTGCCAGCAGCTTGACAGGGAGAAATGAAAAACTGTTTTTT. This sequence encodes CASSLTGRNEKLFF.

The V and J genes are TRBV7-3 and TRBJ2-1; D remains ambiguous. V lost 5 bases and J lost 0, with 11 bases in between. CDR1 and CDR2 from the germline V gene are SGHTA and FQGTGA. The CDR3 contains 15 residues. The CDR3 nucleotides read TGTGCCAGCAGCCAAGCCGGCAGCTCCTACAATGAGCAGTTCTTC. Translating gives CASSQAGSSYNEQFF.

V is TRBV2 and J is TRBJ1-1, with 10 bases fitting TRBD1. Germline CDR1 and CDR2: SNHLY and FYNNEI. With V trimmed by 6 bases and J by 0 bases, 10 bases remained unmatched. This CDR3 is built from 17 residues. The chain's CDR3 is CASRSGQGRGLNTEAFF. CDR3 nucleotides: TGTGCCAGCAGGTCGGGACAGGGGAGAGGATTGAACACTGAAGCTTTCTTT.

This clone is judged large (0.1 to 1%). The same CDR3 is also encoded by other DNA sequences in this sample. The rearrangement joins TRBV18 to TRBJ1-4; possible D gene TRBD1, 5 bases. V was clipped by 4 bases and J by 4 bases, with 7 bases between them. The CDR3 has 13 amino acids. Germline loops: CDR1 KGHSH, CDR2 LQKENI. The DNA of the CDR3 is TGTGCCAGCTCACTCGGGGGTAATGAAAAACTGTTTTTT. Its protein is CASSLGGNEKLFF.

The CDR3 spells CASSPTSGSLQETQYF. The CDR3 nucleotides are TGTGCCAGCTCACCTACTAGCGGGAGCCTTCAAGAGACCCAGTACTTC. The J gene is TRBJ2-5, the V gene TRBV18, with 11 bases lining up with TRBD2. This CDR3 is built from 16 residues. The germline gives CDR1 KGHSH, CDR2 LQKENI. V trimming: 3 bases; J trimming: 2 bases; junction bases outside the gene matches: 5.

This chain's CDR3 is CASSLQQGARSTQYF. In DNA, the CDR3 is TGTGCCAGCAGCTTACAACAGGGGGCGCGAAGTACGCAGTATTTT. The V and J genes are TRBV11-2 and TRBJ2-3, with 9 bases identical to TRBD1. Germline CDR1 SGHAT, CDR2 FQNNGV. This CDR3 has 15 amino acids. V was pared by 2 bases and J by 8 bases, with 8 bases of the junction left unmatched.

This chain's CDR3 is CASSSWDTDYEQYF. CDR3 DNA: TGTGCCAGCAGCTCCTGGGACACCGATTACGAGCAGTACTTC. V is TRBV5-8 and J is TRBJ2-7, with D perhaps TRBD1 (6 bases). Trimming took 3 bases from V and 4 from J, leaving 14 bases between them. The CDR3 is 14 amino acids. CDR1 SGHTS and CDR2 YDEGEE come from the germline V gene.

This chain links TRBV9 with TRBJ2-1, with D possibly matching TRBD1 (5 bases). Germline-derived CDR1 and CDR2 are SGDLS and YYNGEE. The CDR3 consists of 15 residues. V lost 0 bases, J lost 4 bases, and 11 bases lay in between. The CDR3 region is CASSVGFRAYNEQFF. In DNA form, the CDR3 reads TGTGCCAGCAGCGTAGGTTTCAGGGCTTACAATGAGCAGTTCTTC.

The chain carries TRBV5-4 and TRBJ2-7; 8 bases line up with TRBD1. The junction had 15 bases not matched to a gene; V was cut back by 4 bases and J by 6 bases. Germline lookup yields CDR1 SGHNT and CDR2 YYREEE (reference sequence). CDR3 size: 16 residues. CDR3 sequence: CASSTRQGKPRGEQYF. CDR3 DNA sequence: TGTGCCAGCAGCACCAGACAGGGGAAGCCCCGGGGCGAGCAGTACTTC.